Listed below are T cell receptor beta chains from one sample, sequenced in a study of CD8 T cells in Susac syndrome. Using its own MiXCR run on the immunoSEQ multiplex PCR reads, TCRdb lists one record per CDR3 protein. The sample holds a few hundred thousand distinct CDR3 sequences, over 85% seen once. Material for sequencing was CD4+ T cells from PBMCs. The receptor set was obtained from a human donor with multiple sclerosis. Each CDR3 is given with its conserved first and last residue. The D gene is left open where the match is weak. Not every row has a clone size; where given, it reads once, few, many or a size class.

j_call: TRBJ1-2; v_call: TRBV29-1; clone_size: .; d_call: TRBD1; cdr3_nt: TGCAGCGTTCAGGGGGTTAACTATGGCTACACCTTC; cdr3_aa: CSVQGVNYGYTF
j_call: TRBJ1-1; v_call: TRBV5-1; clone_size: .; d_call: TRBD1; cdr3_nt: TGCGCCAGCAGACTGAATCAGGGGGCAGGTAAAGCTTTCTTT; cdr3_aa: CASRLNQGAGKAFF
j_call: TRBJ2-3; v_call: TRBV29-1; clone_size: .; d_call: .; cdr3_nt: TGCAGCTCTAGGGGACGGTACACAGATACGCAGTATTTT; cdr3_aa: CSSRGRYTDTQYF
j_call: TRBJ1-3; v_call: TRBV2; clone_size: .; d_call: .; cdr3_nt: TGTGCCAGCAGGGGTTACCCTTCTGGAAACACCATATATTTT; cdr3_aa: CASRGYPSGNTIYF
j_call: TRBJ2-5; v_call: TRBV7-2; clone_size: few; d_call: .; cdr3_nt: TGTGCCAGCAGCTTCTTTTACAGGGTAAAGACCCAGTACTTC; cdr3_aa: CASSFFYRVKTQYF
j_call: TRBJ1-1; v_call: TRBV18; clone_size: .; d_call: .; cdr3_nt: TGTGCCAGCTCACCTGGTGTGGGGGCTAAGACTGAAGCTTTCTTT; cdr3_aa: CASSPGVGAKTEAFF
j_call: TRBJ2-3; v_call: TRBV5-4; clone_size: .; d_call: .; cdr3_nt: TGTGCCAGCAGCTTGCGGTCGGTCGGGGATACGCAGTATTTT; cdr3_aa: CASSLRSVGDTQYF
j_call: TRBJ2-3; v_call: TRBV20-1; clone_size: .; d_call: TRBD1; cdr3_nt: TGCAGTGCTAGAGACCCCCACGACAGGGGGCTCGGGGATACGCAGTATTTT; cdr3_aa: CSARDPHDRGLGDTQYF
j_call: TRBJ1-4; v_call: TRBV5-6; clone_size: .; d_call: TRBD1; cdr3_nt: TGTGCCAGCAGCTTGGGGGCCGGGACAGGGGTTCGTCCTAATGAAAAACTGTTTTTT; cdr3_aa: CASSLGAGTGVRPNEKLFF
j_call: TRBJ2-4; v_call: TRBV12-3/TRBV12-4; clone_size: .; d_call: .; cdr3_nt: TGTGCCAGCAGTACAGGCCCGGGCACCGTAGCCAAAAACATTCAGTACTTC; cdr3_aa: CASSTGPGTVAKNIQYF
j_call: TRBJ2-2; v_call: TRBV25-1; clone_size: once; d_call: TRBD2; cdr3_nt: TGTGCCAGCAGTGAATTTTCCAGCGGGAGGGCCGACACCGGGGAGCTGTTTTTT; cdr3_aa: CASSEFSSGRADTGELFF
j_call: TRBJ1-3; v_call: TRBV30; clone_size: .; d_call: .; cdr3_nt: TGTGCCTGGAGGGAAACGTTCTCTGGAAACACCATATATTTT; cdr3_aa: CAWRETFSGNTIYF
j_call: TRBJ2-3; v_call: TRBV20-1; clone_size: .; d_call: TRBD1; cdr3_nt: TGCAGTGCTAGAGTCCCCAGGGGGAACACAGATACGCAGTATTTT; cdr3_aa: CSARVPRGNTDTQYF
j_call: TRBJ1-5; v_call: TRBV28; clone_size: few; d_call: .; cdr3_nt: TGTGCCAGCAGTTTGAGGGGGGGAGGTCAGCCCCAGCATTTT; cdr3_aa: CASSLRGGGQPQHF
j_call: TRBJ2-1; v_call: TRBV20-1; clone_size: .; d_call: .; cdr3_nt: TGCAGTGCTCTACTAGAGGTGTGGGACAATGAGCAGTTCTTC; cdr3_aa: CSALLEVWDNEQFF
j_call: TRBJ2-5; v_call: TRBV29-1; clone_size: .; d_call: .; cdr3_nt: TGCAGCGCCTTAGTAGGAGAGACCCAGTACTTC; cdr3_aa: CSALVGETQYF
j_call: TRBJ2-1; v_call: TRBV9; clone_size: .; d_call: .; cdr3_nt: TGTGCCAGCAGCGTAGAGGGGATAGCGGCCCCCAATGAGCAGTTCTTC; cdr3_aa: CASSVEGIAAPNEQFF
j_call: TRBJ2-3; v_call: TRBV5-1; clone_size: .; d_call: TRBD2; cdr3_nt: TGCGCCAGCACCCCCAGCGGGGGGGGCACAGATACGCAGTATTTT; cdr3_aa: CASTPSGGGTDTQYF
j_call: TRBJ2-5; v_call: TRBV29-1; clone_size: .; d_call: .; cdr3_nt: TGCAGCGTTGGACTGGGCCTCCAAGAGACCCAGTACTTC; cdr3_aa: CSVGLGLQETQYF
j_call: TRBJ1-1; v_call: TRBV5-1; clone_size: .; d_call: TRBD1; cdr3_nt: TGCGCCAGCAGCTCCACCGGGACAGGGTGGAACACTGAAGCTTTCTTT; cdr3_aa: CASSSTGTGWNTEAFF
j_call: TRBJ2-3; v_call: TRBV5-4; clone_size: .; d_call: TRBD2; cdr3_nt: TGTGCCAGCAGCTTGGTTCGACTAGCGGGAGCCGCTAGCACAGATACGCAGTATTTT; cdr3_aa: CASSLVRLAGAASTDTQYF
j_call: TRBJ2-3; v_call: TRBV19; clone_size: .; d_call: .; cdr3_nt: TGTGCCAGTAGCGAGGGGTTTTCAGATACGCAGTATTTT; cdr3_aa: CASSEGFSDTQYF
j_call: TRBJ2-1; v_call: TRBV3-1; clone_size: .; d_call: .; cdr3_nt: TGTGCCAGCAGCCACGCCATGCTCGCGGCGAGGGACAATGAGCAGTTCTTC; cdr3_aa: CASSHAMLAARDNEQFF
j_call: TRBJ2-7; v_call: TRBV5-1; clone_size: .; d_call: .; cdr3_nt: TGCGCCAGCAGCTTGGTTCCCAAGGTAATGGGGAACGAGCAGTACTTC; cdr3_aa: CASSLVPKVMGNEQYF
j_call: TRBJ2-7; v_call: TRBV19; clone_size: .; d_call: .; cdr3_nt: TGTGCCAGTAGTATAGGGAGGAGCGAGCAGTACTTC; cdr3_aa: CASSIGRSEQYF
j_call: TRBJ1-2; v_call: TRBV7-9; clone_size: .; d_call: .; cdr3_nt: TGTGCCAGCAGCTTGGACACAAACTATGGCTACACCTTC; cdr3_aa: CASSLDTNYGYTF
j_call: TRBJ1-1; v_call: TRBV5-1; clone_size: .; d_call: .; cdr3_nt: TGTGCCAGCAGTTTAGGGACGTTGAACACTGAAGCTTTCTTT; cdr3_aa: CASSLGTLNTEAFF
j_call: TRBJ2-6; v_call: TRBV5-6; clone_size: .; d_call: TRBD2; cdr3_nt: TGTGCCAGCAGCCCGGGGGGTGTCGGGGCCAACGTCCTGACTTTC; cdr3_aa: CASSPGGVGANVLTF
j_call: TRBJ1-4; v_call: TRBV19; clone_size: .; d_call: .; cdr3_nt: TGTGCCAGTAGTGTCGGACGGGATCACGGAAAACTGTTTTTT; cdr3_aa: CASSVGRDHGKLFF
j_call: TRBJ2-3; v_call: TRBV7-9; clone_size: .; d_call: .; cdr3_nt: TGTGCCAGCAGCTTATCTAGCGTCACAGATACGCAGTATTTT; cdr3_aa: CASSLSSVTDTQYF
j_call: TRBJ1-1; v_call: TRBV19; clone_size: .; d_call: .; cdr3_nt: TGTGCCAGTAGTACCGGGTTTTCTGACACTGAAGCTTTCTTT; cdr3_aa: CASSTGFSDTEAFF
j_call: TRBJ1-1; v_call: TRBV3-1; clone_size: .; d_call: .; cdr3_nt: TGTGCCAGCAGCCAAGATGTTACTGAAGCTTTCTTT; cdr3_aa: CASSQDVTEAFF
j_call: TRBJ1-4; v_call: TRBV5-1; clone_size: once; d_call: TRBD1; cdr3_nt: TGCGCCAGCAGCTCCCGACAGGGTCCTAATGAAAAACTGTTTTTT; cdr3_aa: CASSSRQGPNEKLFF
j_call: TRBJ1-4; v_call: TRBV6-5; clone_size: .; d_call: .; cdr3_nt: TGTGCCAGCAGGGATATAGGGGCGGGGAAACTGTTTTTT; cdr3_aa: CASRDIGAGKLFF
j_call: TRBJ1-5; v_call: TRBV7-8; clone_size: .; d_call: .; cdr3_nt: TGTGCCAGCACCCCCAACAGGGTCCACAATCAGCCCCAGCATTTT; cdr3_aa: CASTPNRVHNQPQHF
j_call: TRBJ1-5; v_call: TRBV27; clone_size: .; d_call: TRBD1; cdr3_nt: TGTGCCAGCAGAAGACAGGGGCCCAATCAGCCCCAGCATTTT; cdr3_aa: CASRRQGPNQPQHF
j_call: TRBJ1-1; v_call: TRBV19; clone_size: .; d_call: .; cdr3_nt: TGTGCCAGTAGTATTAGGGATGTTTCGACTGAAGCTTTCTTT; cdr3_aa: CASSIRDVSTEAFF
j_call: TRBJ1-3; v_call: TRBV4-1; clone_size: .; d_call: TRBD1; cdr3_nt: TGCGCCAGCAGCCAACGGGACAGCGTTAGCTCTGGAAACACCATATATTTT; cdr3_aa: CASSQRDSVSSGNTIYF
j_call: TRBJ2-3; v_call: TRBV23-1; clone_size: .; d_call: TRBD2; cdr3_nt: TGCGCCAGCAGTCCCCGGCGGGTAGCGGGAGTATTTGGCACAGATACGCAGTATTTT; cdr3_aa: CASSPRRVAGVFGTDTQYF
j_call: TRBJ2-7; v_call: TRBV7-2; clone_size: .; d_call: .; cdr3_nt: TGTGCCAGCAGCTCAACAGGGGGGGTCTCCTACGAGCAGTACTTC; cdr3_aa: CASSSTGGVSYEQYF
j_call: TRBJ2-5; v_call: TRBV5-1; clone_size: few; d_call: .; cdr3_nt: TGCGCCAGCAGCACCGATGCGGTTGAAGAGACCCAGTACTTC; cdr3_aa: CASSTDAVEETQYF
j_call: TRBJ1-6; v_call: TRBV30; clone_size: .; d_call: TRBD1; cdr3_nt: TGTGCCTGGAGTGTTGGACAGGGGTTTTCACCCCTCCACTTT; cdr3_aa: CAWSVGQGFSPLHF
j_call: TRBJ2-4; v_call: TRBV6-1; clone_size: .; d_call: .; cdr3_nt: TGTGCCAGCAACTCTCGGGGCGCAACCAAAAACATTCAGTACTTC; cdr3_aa: CASNSRGATKNIQYF
j_call: TRBJ2-3; v_call: TRBV29-1; clone_size: .; d_call: TRBD1; cdr3_nt: TGCAGCGTTCGTCGGGACAGCAGACGCACAGATACGCAGTATTTT; cdr3_aa: CSVRRDSRRTDTQYF
j_call: TRBJ1-2; v_call: TRBV20-1; clone_size: .; d_call: TRBD1; cdr3_nt: TGCAGTGGATGGACAGGGACTAACTATGGCTACACCTTC; cdr3_aa: CSGWTGTNYGYTF
j_call: TRBJ1-5; v_call: TRBV5-4; clone_size: .; d_call: .; cdr3_nt: TGTGCCAGCAGCCCGGACCCAAATCAGCCCCAGCATTTT; cdr3_aa: CASSPDPNQPQHF